This TCR beta chain was identified during a study of blood T cell repertoires in COVID-19. Study background: The United States, Italy and Spain supplied acute and convalescent COVID-19 samples. Sample material is recorded as cDNA or gDNA derived from T cells, B-cell-depleted T cells, or PBMCs.

Authors' methods: Amplification of reference gene primers was used by the study to estimate nucleated cell counts. Profiling relied on immunoSEQ multiplex PCR, and the TCRdb table lists in-frame clones only, not all of them. V and J calls and clone size come straight from that table; D and trimming were deduced from the DNA. Of tens of thousands of clones listed, more than 75% were seen once; the top ten hold approximately 10%. Trimming stripped 0 bases from V and 4 bases from J, with 11 bases between. This CDR3 contains 15 residues. The germline V gene encodes CDR1 SGDLS and CDR2 YYNGEE. The V call is TRBV9, the J call TRBJ2-1; possibly TRBD1 for D (6 bases). The TCR was taken from a man between 65 and 79 years old with active or convalescent COVID-19. The sequencing sample was made of peripheral blood. The CDR3 protein is CASSVGGTIYNEQFF. The CDR3 region has the DNA TGTGCCAGCAGCGTAGGAGGGACAATTTACAATGAGCAGTTCTTC.